This TCR beta chain emerged from a study of molecular identifiers for immune sequencing clone quantification. Across the study: In replicates, the authors split RNA from about 19,000 or 110,000 naive CD8 cells five ways and sequenced four. Study results and limitations: In CMV-specific effectors, clones above 20 copies held over 99% of molecules; naive, under 1%. Investigators reportedly could detect spiked Jurkat TCR RNA from one cell among about a million naive cells.

This CDR3 spans 17 amino acids. The junction had 13 bases not matched to a gene; V was cut back by 6 bases and J by 2 bases. The germline V gene has CDR1 LNHDA and CDR2 SQIVND (reference sequence). Researchers sorted naive CD8 T cells as cells that were CD8+CD4-CCR7+CD45RA+. TCRdb analysed the PCR reads with MiXCR anew, one entry per CDR3 protein. The table lists 550,000 to 750,000 distinct CDR3 sequences, just under 20% of them singletons. Of note for this clonotype: The target antigen is unknown.

This TCR was sampled from a human donor in good health. Some libraries in this study had Jurkat cell RNA spiked in. Sequences were obtained from naive CD8+ T cells from blood, with Jurkat cell RNA spiked in. Indicated subset: FACS-sorted CD8+CD4-CCR7+CD45RA+ naive T cells. The chain recombines TRBV19 with TRBJ2-7, with 10 bases identical to TRBD1. The CDR3 protein is CASSPRRAGQGAYEQYF. The DNA of the CDR3 is TGTGCCAGTAGCCCCCGGAGAGCTGGACAGGGGGCCTACGAGCAGTACTTC.